The rows below give T cell receptor beta chains drawn from one sample of a study of monozygotic twins with inflammatory bowel disease. After re-calling the 5' RACE reads, TCRdb lists one entry per CDR3 protein, DNA absent. This table holds about 130,000 distinct CDR3 sequences. Input material: blood. The receptors originated from a human donor with ulcerative colitis or Crohn's disease, or a healthy co-twin of an affected twin (not recorded which). Each CDR3 is given with its conserved first and last residue.

TRBJ1-4 TRBV3-1 CATQPLGDEKLFF
TRBJ2-2 TRBV12-3/TRBV12-4 CASSRPGTSGRAAGELFF
TRBJ2-7 TRBV6-1 CASSPPGGYRYEQYF
TRBJ2-5 TRBV12-3/TRBV12-4 CASSLHPGMGETQYF
TRBJ1-1 TRBV4-3 CASSQDPRGSEAFF
TRBJ2-1 TRBV3-1 CASSRSSVRTSGIGSYNEQFF
TRBJ2-3 TRBV24-1 CATSDTSTDTQFF
TRBJ2-1 TRBV7-2 CASSPQGISYNEQFF
TRBJ2-2 TRBV5-1 CASSGGPGASNTGELFF
TRBJ1-2 TRBV12-3/TRBV12-4 CASAAYGPSGAYGYTF
TRBJ2-3 TRBV5-4 CASTQKWSDTQYF
TRBJ2-7 TRBV25-1 CASRDSTPNYEQYF
TRBJ2-2 TRBV19 CASSITGVDGELFF
TRBJ1-3 TRBV28 CASNPTGEWSSGNTIYF
TRBJ1-4 TRBV20-1 CSASRTGREKLFF
TRBJ1-5 TRBV6-5 CASSYGQNNQPQHF
TRBJ2-7 TRBV5-1 CASSLALAGYSYEQYF
TRBJ2-7 TRBV7-6 CASSLARGGTHYEQYF
TRBJ1-6 TRBV20-1 CSASRDLRRGYNSPLHF
TRBJ1-2 TRBV2 CASSTVFYGYTF
TRBJ2-1 TRBV7-2 CASSYKSGSAYNEQFF
TRBJ2-3 TRBV5-1 CASSFDRGNTDTQYF
TRBJ2-7 TRBV29-1 CSVPRWEDSYEQYF
TRBJ2-6 TRBV3-1 CASSIPLGVSGANVLTF
TRBJ2-2 TRBV6-2/TRBV6-3 CASSAHGGFTGELFF
TRBJ2-3 TRBV25-1 CASSDAATSTDTQYF
TRBJ1-4 TRBV2 CASSGGGRGQDNEKLFF
TRBJ2-2 TRBV5-6 CASSSTGELFF
TRBJ2-7 TRBV27 CASSPWTGMSYEQYF
TRBJ2-7 TRBV5-1 CASSSVGVSSYEQYF
TRBJ1-1 TRBV28 CASSLILPGQGDAFF
TRBJ2-1 TRBV20-1 CSARADGLGLNNEQFF
TRBJ2-6 TRBV24-1 CATSDFGGSGANVLTF
TRBJ2-5 TRBV28 CASKGSMEQETQYF
TRBJ1-2 TRBV6-4 CASSPDAVGYGYTF
TRBJ1-1 TRBV19 CASSILTDLNTEAFF
TRBJ2-7 TRBV7-2 CASSYRGSTYEQYF
TRBJ1-1 TRBV29-1 CSVGKQLGTEAFF
TRBJ2-7 TRBV5-1 CASSLGLQGEEQYF
TRBJ1-1 TRBV4-2 CASSPEGHSSDRGPGTEAFF
TRBJ2-1 TRBV27 CATRFSSTYNEQFF
TRBJ2-7 TRBV20-1 CSAPGTSQIYEQYF
TRBJ2-4 TRBV4-2 CASSPFQTGGEGNIQYF
TRBJ1-5 TRBV20-1 CSAMGGGADQPQHF
TRBJ2-1 TRBV6-2/TRBV6-3 CASSMGLADLNEQFF